This note documents a single TCR beta chain sequence. Its matching antigen is unknown. This record belongs to a study of cytomegalovirus exposure and HLA in healthy donors. Study-level findings and limits: A later analysis appeared to link common viral pathogens to several of the most significant clusters.

Both 60 Vbeta primers and 13 Jbeta primers went into the PCR. Original processing methods: Later, an analysis found 75 million to 100 million unique TCR beta chains, and roughly 10 million of these were shared. TCRdb keeps only in-frame clones here, not all; method: immunoSEQ multiplex PCR. The DNA gave D and trimming, while V, J and clone size come from that table. The sample has 150,000 to 200,000 clones; 70% to 90% are singletons. Though probably carrying unrecorded immune exposures, donors were nominally healthy at sampling. The receptor was derived from a male donor in good health and CMV-seronegative. Sequences were obtained from PBMCs.

The CDR3 region is CASSRFNPDRINSGNTIYF. The CDR3 DNA reads TGTGCCAGCAGCCGATTCAACCCCGACAGGATCAACTCTGGAAACACCATATATTTT. The chain employs TRBV28 and TRBJ1-3, with D perhaps matching TRBD1 (6 bases). The V end lost 6 bases, the J end lost 0 bases, and 24 bases lay between the germline ends. Per germline, CDR1 MDHEN and CDR2 SYDVKM. The CDR3 covers 19 residues.